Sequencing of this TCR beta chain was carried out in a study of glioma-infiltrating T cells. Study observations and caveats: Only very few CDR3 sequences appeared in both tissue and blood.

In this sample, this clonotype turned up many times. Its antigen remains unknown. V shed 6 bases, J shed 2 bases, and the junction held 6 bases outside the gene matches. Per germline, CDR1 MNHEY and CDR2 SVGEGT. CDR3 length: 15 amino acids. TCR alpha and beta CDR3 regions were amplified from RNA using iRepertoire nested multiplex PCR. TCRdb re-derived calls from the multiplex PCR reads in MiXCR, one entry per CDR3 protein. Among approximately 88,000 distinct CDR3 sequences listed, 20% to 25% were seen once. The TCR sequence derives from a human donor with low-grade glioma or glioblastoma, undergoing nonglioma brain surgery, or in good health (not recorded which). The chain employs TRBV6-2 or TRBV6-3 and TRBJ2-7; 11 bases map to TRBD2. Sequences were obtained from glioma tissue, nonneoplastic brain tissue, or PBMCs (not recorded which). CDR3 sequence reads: CASRDLAGGPYEQYF. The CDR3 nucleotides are TGTGCCAGCAGGGACCTAGCGGGAGGCCCCTACGAGCAGTACTTC.